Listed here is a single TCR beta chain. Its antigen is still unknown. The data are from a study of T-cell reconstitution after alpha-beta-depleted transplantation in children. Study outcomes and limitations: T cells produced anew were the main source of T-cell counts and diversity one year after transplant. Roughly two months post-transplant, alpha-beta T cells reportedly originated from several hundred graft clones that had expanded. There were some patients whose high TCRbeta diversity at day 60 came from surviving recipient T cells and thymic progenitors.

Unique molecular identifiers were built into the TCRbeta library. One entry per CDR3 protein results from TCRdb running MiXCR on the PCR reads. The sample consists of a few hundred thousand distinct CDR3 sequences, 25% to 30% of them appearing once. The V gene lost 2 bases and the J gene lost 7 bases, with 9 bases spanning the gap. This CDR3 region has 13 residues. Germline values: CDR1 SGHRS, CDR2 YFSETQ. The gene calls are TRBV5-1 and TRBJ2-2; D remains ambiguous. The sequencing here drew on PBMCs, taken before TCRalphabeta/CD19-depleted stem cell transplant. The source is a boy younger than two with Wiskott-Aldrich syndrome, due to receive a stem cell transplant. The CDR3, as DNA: TGCGCCAGCAGCTTTGATCCGAGCGGGGAGCTGTTTTTT. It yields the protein CASSFDPSGELFF. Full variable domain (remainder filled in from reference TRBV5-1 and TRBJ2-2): KAGVTQTPRYLIKTRGQQVTLSCSPISGHRSVSWYQQTPGQGLQFLFEYFSETQRNKGNFPGRFSGRQFSNSRSEMNVSTLELGDSALYLCASSFDPSGELFFGEGSRLTVL.